The text below deals with one T cell receptor beta chain. Its antigen is unknown. This PCR relied on a set of 60 Vbeta primers and 13 Jbeta primers. Assay: immunoSEQ multiplex PCR; the TCRdb copy retains only in-frame clones and omits some. This sample yields over 150,000 clones, of which about 74% are seen a single time; around 4.1% belongs to the top ten. These data belong to a study of cytomegalovirus exposure and HLA in healthy donors. Whole-study results and caveats: Prediction of most subjects' HLA-A and HLA-B alleles by TCR beta sequences was reportedly accurate. Whilst most TCR sequences proved rare, a subset of public TCRs occurred across many donors. Researchers catalogued about 150 TCR beta chains as cytomegalovirus-associated.

The ends lost 5 bases at V and 10 bases at J; junction bases unmatched: 14. CDR1 and CDR2 from the germline V gene are SGHVS and FNYEAQ. The CDR3 extends over 16 amino acids. The genes are TRBV7-6 and TRBJ1-6; TRBD1 matches at 7 bases. The receptor's source is a woman in her 40s in good health and CMV-seronegative. Sequenced sample: PBMCs. The CDR3 DNA reads TGTGCCAGCAGCCTTCTTCCTCTGACAGGGATGTCACCCCTCCACTTT. Translation: CASSLLPLTGMSPLHF.